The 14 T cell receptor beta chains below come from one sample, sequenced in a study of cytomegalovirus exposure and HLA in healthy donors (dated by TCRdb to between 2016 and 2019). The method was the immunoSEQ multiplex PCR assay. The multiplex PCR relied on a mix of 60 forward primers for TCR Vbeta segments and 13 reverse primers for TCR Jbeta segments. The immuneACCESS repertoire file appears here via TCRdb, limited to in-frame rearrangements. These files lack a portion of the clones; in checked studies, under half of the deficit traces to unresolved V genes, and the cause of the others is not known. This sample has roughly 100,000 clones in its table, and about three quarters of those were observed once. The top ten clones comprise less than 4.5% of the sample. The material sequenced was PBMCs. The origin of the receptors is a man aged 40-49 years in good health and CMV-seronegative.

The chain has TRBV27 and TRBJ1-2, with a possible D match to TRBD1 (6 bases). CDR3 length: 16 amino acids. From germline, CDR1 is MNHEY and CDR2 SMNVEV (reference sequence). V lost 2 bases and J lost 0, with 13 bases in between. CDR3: CASSLVGGFTNYGYTF. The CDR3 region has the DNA TGTGCCAGCAGTTTAGTAGGGGGATTTACTAACTATGGCTACACCTTC.

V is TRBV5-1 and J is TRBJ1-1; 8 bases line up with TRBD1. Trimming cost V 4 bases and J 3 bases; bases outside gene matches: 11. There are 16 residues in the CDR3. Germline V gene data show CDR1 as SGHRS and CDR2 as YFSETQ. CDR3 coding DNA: TGCGCCAGCAGCCCCGCCTTGACAGGGGCGGACACTGAAGCTTTCTTT. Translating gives CASSPALTGADTEAFF. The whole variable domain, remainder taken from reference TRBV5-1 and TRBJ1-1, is KAGVTQTPRYLIKTRGQQVTLSCSPISGHRSVSWYQQTPGQGLQFLFEYFSETQRNKGNFPGRFSGRQFSNSRSEMNVSTLELGDSALYLCASSPALTGADTEAFFGQGTRLTVV.

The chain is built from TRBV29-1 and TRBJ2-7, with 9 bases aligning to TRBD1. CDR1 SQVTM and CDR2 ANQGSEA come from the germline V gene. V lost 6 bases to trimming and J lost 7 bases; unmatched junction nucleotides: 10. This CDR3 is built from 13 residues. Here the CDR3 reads CSVGTGTPWEQYF. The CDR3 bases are TGCAGCGTCGGGACAGGGACCCCGTGGGAGCAGTACTTC.

The DNA of the CDR3 is TGTGCCAGCAGTTTAGTATCCCCGCAGGGTGCCAATCAGCCCCAGCATTTT. Translating gives CASSLVSPQGANQPQHF. The rearrangement joins TRBV27 to TRBJ1-5; TRBD1 might be the D (5 bases). The V end lost 2 bases, the J end lost 3 bases, and 17 bases lay between the germline ends. Germline CDR1 MNHEY, CDR2 SMNVEV (reference sequence). CDR3 length equals 17 residues.

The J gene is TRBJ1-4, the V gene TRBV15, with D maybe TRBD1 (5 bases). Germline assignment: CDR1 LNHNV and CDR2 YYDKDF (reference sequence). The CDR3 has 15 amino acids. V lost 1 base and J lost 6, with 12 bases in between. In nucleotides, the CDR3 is TGTGCCACCAGCAGAGGATTCGGCAGGGATGAAAAACTGTTTTTT. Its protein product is CATSRGFGRDEKLFF.

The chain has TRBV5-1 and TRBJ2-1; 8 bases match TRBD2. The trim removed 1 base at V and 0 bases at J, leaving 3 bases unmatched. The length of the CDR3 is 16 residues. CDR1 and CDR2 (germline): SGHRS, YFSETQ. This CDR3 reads CASSLRGGASYNEQFF. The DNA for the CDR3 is TGCGCCAGCAGCTTGCGGGGGGGCGCCTCCTACAATGAGCAGTTCTTC.

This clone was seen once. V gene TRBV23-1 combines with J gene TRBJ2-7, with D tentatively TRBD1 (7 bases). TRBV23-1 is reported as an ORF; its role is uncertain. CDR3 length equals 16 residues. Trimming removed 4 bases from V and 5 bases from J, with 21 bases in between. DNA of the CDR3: TGCGCCAGCAGTCCTCGCAAGGAGGGGGCTGAGGACGAGCAGTACTTC. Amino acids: CASSPRKEGAEDEQYF.

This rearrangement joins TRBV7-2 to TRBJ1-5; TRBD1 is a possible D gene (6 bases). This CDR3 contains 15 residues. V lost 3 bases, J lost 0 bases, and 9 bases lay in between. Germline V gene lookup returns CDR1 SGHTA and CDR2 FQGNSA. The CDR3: CASSFGQTSNQPQHF. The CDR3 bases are TGTGCCAGCAGCTTCGGACAGACTAGCAATCAGCCCCAGCATTTT.

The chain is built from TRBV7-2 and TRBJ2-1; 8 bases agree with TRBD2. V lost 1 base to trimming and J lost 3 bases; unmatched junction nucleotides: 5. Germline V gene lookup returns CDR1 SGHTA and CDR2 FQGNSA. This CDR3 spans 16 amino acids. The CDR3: CASSLEAGGNYNEQFF. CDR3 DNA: TGTGCCAGCAGCTTAGAGGCGGGGGGCAACTACAATGAGCAGTTCTTC.

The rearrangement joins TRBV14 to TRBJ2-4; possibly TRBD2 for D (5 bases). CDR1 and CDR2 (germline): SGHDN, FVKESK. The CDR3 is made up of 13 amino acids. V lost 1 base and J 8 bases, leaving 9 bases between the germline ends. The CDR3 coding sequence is TGTGCCAGCAGCCAAGGACCGAGGGACATTCAGTACTTC. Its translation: CASSQGPRDIQYF.

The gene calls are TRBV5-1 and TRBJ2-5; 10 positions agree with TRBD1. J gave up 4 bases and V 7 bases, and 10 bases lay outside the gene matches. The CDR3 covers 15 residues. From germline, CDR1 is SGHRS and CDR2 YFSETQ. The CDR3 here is CASASSGTGVETQYF. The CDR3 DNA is TGCGCCAGCGCTTCTTCCGGGACAGGGGTAGAGACCCAGTACTTC. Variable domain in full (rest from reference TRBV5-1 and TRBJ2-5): KAGVTQTPRYLIKTRGQQVTLSCSPISGHRSVSWYQQTPGQGLQFLFEYFSETQRNKGNFPGRFSGRQFSNSRSEMNVSTLELGDSALYLCASASSGTGVETQYFGPGTRLLVL.

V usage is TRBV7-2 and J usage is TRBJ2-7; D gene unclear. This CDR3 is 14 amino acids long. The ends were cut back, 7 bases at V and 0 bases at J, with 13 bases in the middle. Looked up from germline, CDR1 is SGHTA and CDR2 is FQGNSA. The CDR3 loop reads CASKPRESSYEQYF. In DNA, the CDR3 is TGTGCCAGCAAGCCCCGCGAGAGCTCCTACGAGCAGTACTTC.

The CDR3 DNA reads as TGTGCCAGCAGCTCCGACCTGGGACAGGGGGAATACGAGCAGTACTTC. Protein: CASSSDLGQGEYEQYF. This chain connects TRBV13 to TRBJ2-7, with TRBD1 identical over 11 bases. J lost 4 bases, V lost 4 bases, and 9 bases had no gene match. The CDR3 totals 16 residues. CDR1 is PRHDT and CDR2 is FYEKMQ in the germline V gene (reference sequence).

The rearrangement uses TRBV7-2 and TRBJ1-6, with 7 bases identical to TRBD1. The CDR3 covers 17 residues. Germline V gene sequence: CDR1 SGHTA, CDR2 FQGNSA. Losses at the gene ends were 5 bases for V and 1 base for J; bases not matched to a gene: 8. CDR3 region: CASSPGQVWSYNSPLHF. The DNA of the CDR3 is TGTGCCAGCAGCCCCGGACAGGTTTGGTCCTATAATTCACCCCTCCACTTT. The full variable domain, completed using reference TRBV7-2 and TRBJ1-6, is GAGVSQSPSNKVTEKGKDVELRCDPISGHTALYWYRQSLGQGLEFLIYFQGNSAPDKSGLPSDRFSAERTGGSVSTLTIQRTQQEDSAVYLCASSPGQVWSYNSPLHFGNGTRLTVT.